This TCR beta chain was sequenced for a study of cytomegalovirus exposure and HLA in healthy donors. General study results and limits: Segments of the TCR beta V type were, in most cases, productive about 90% or about 30% of the time in an earlier analysis.

Notes on this clone: Its antigen remains unknown.

PCR primers comprised 60 Vbeta and 13 Jbeta primers. Sequencing was performed with immunoSEQ multiplex PCR; in TCRdb, only in-frame clones are kept and a portion is missing. The table lists roughly 200,000 clones, around 83% of them singletons. From germline, CDR1 is LGHNA and CDR2 YSLEER. The CDR3 totals 17 residues. Losses at the gene ends were 1 base for V and 1 base for J; bases not matched to a gene: 8. The clonotype originates from a man between 35 and 55 years old in good health and CMV-seropositive. Specimen: PBMCs. The chain links TRBV4-3 to TRBJ1-1; 8 bases agree with TRBD1. The CDR3 reads CASSQAVRGLGNTEAFF. The DNA of the CDR3 is TGCGCCAGCAGCCAAGCCGTCAGGGGGCTAGGGAACACTGAAGCTTTCTTT.